What follows are 28 T cell receptor beta chains derived from one specimen sequenced in a study of T cell responses to AZD1222 COVID-19 vaccine. TCRdb's copy holds only in-frame clones and misses some; the assay was immunoSEQ multiplex PCR. The profile shows under 150,000 clones, roughly 88% of them singletons. This material consisted of peripheral blood, taken 28 days after the second AZD1222 dose. The receptors come from an adult who received the AZD1222 COVID-19 vaccine.

The V call is TRBV5-1, the J call TRBJ1-5, with 10 bases that match TRBD1. V was pared by 4 bases and J by 6 bases, with 1 base of the junction left unmatched. The length of the CDR3 is 13 residues. The germline CDR1 and CDR2 sequences are SGHRS and YFSETQ. The CDR3 DNA follows: TGCGCCAGCAGCCGGGACAGGGGTCAGCCCCAGCATTTT. This gives the protein CASSRDRGQPQHF.

The J gene is TRBJ1-5, the V gene TRBV24-1; D is undetermined. Trimming took off 4 bases at V and 3 bases at J, with 9 bases between the two ends. CDR3 length: 14 residues. Germline V gene lookup returns CDR1 KGHDR and CDR2 SFDVKD. CDR3 region: CATSDNQFNQPQHF. The CDR3 region has the DNA TGTGCCACCAGTGACAACCAATTCAATCAGCCCCAGCATTTT.

This sequence joins TRBV7-9 and TRBJ1-1, with 7 bases aligning to TRBD1. V lost 4 bases to trimming and J lost 6 bases; unmatched junction nucleotides: 8. The CDR3 consists of 14 residues. Looked up from germline, CDR1 is SEHNR and CDR2 is FQNEAQ (reference sequence). The CDR3 bases are TGTGCCAGCAGCTCCAAAACAGGGGTAGCTGAAGCTTTCTTT. It is translated as CASSSKTGVAEAFF.

The DNA of the CDR3 is TGTGCCAGCAGTTTATTACTAGCGGGGGGCTCTAGCACAGATACGCAGTATTTT. This gives the protein CASSLLLAGGSSTDTQYF. The J gene is TRBJ2-3, the V gene TRBV27, with 12 bases fitting TRBD2. The J segment lost 0 bases and the V segment lost 1 base, leaving 5 bases of the junction unmatched. Germline CDR1 MNHEY, CDR2 SMNVEV (reference sequence). The CDR3 is made up of 18 amino acids.

The chain has TRBV19 and TRBJ1-6, with a weak D call TRBD1 (6 bases). Trimming cost V 5 bases and J 10 bases, with 24 bases left between them. Germline CDR1 LNHDA, CDR2 SQIVND (reference sequence). CDR3 length: 17 residues. CDR3 in DNA: TGTGCCAGTAGTCCCACAGGGAGTGGGGTTATTCGGTCACCCCTCCACTTT. Translating gives CASSPTGSGVIRSPLHF.

V gene TRBV6-2 or TRBV6-3 combines with J gene TRBJ1-5; 7 bases fit TRBD1. The ends lost 5 bases at V and 5 bases at J; junction bases unmatched: 6. The CDR3 runs to 14 residues. Germline CDR1 MNHEY, CDR2 SVGEGT. The CDR3 sequence: CASSTGTAHQPQHF. As DNA, the CDR3 is TGTGCCAGCAGTACCGGGACAGCCCATCAGCCCCAGCATTTT.

This clone was detected once. CDR3 sequence (DNA): TGCGCCAGCGGACAGGGGAGGGGGCAGCCCCAGCATTTT. Encoded protein: CASGQGRGQPQHF. The rearrangement links TRBV10-2 to TRBJ1-5, with 9 bases aligning to TRBD1. Losses at the gene ends were 8 bases for V and 7 bases for J; bases not matched to a gene: 6. The CDR3 has 13 residues. The germline CDR1 and CDR2 sequences are WSHSY and SAAADI.

The chain joins TRBV4-2 to TRBJ1-1; 7 bases line up with TRBD1. V trimming: 3 bases; J trimming: 0 bases; junction bases outside the gene matches: 7. Germline values: CDR1 LGHNA, CDR2 YNFKEQ. This CDR3 comprises 16 residues. The CDR3 coding sequence is TGTGCCAGCAGCCACCCCGGGACAGTCATGAACACTGAAGCTTTCTTT. Translating it yields CASSHPGTVMNTEAFF.

The chain is built from TRBV7-3 and TRBJ1-5; no firm D call. The CDR3 loop spans 13 amino acids. V was trimmed by 6 bases and J by 5 bases, leaving 11 bases between them. Germline assignment: CDR1 SGHTA and CDR2 FQGTGA. CDR3 amino acids: CASSLSRDQPQHF. In DNA form, the CDR3 reads TGTGCCAGCAGTCTCAGTCGGGATCAGCCCCAGCATTTT.

The V call is TRBV7-2, the J call TRBJ2-1; TRBD2 agrees at 15 bases. The J segment lost 10 bases and the V segment lost 7 bases, leaving 14 bases of the junction unmatched. In germline, CDR1 is SGHTA, CDR2 FQGNSA. The CDR3 is made up of 17 amino acids. The chain's CDR3 is CASTVPGLAGGGGEQFF. CDR3 nucleotides: TGTGCCAGCACCGTACCGGGACTAGCGGGAGGCGGGGGGGAGCAGTTCTTC.

CDR3 DNA sequence: TGTGCCAGCAGTTTTCCGGGCAATCAGCCCCAGCATTTT. Its protein is CASSFPGNQPQHF. The chain uses TRBV12-3 or TRBV12-4 and TRBJ1-5, with D hard to call. The CDR3 contains 13 residues. V lost 3 bases and J lost 2, with 5 bases in between.

This sequence joins TRBV14 and TRBJ1-3, with a tentative D call TRBD1 (6 bases). The CDR3 spans 14 residues. Trimming removed 6 bases at V and 2 bases at J, with 11 bases between. In germline, CDR1 is SGHDN, CDR2 FVKESK. Written as DNA, the CDR3 is TGTGCCAGCAGTCCAACAGGGCCTGGAAACACCATATATTTT. It yields the protein CASSPTGPGNTIYF.

The gene calls are TRBV6-5 and TRBJ1-6; D unclear. Looked up from germline, CDR1 is MNHEY and CDR2 is SVGAGI. The V end lost 6 bases, the J end lost 4 bases, and 10 bases lay between the germline ends. This CDR3 is 14 amino acids long. CDR3 loop: CASSSRGYNSPLHF. Written as DNA, the CDR3 is TGTGCCAGCAGCAGTCGTGGATATAATTCACCCCTCCACTTT.

V is TRBV18 and J is TRBJ1-1; D gene ambiguous. Looked up from germline, CDR1 is KGHSH and CDR2 is LQKENI. V dropped 2 bases and J dropped 3 bases, with 13 bases sitting between them. This CDR3 is 15 amino acids long. The CDR3 nucleotides are TGTGCCAGCTCACCAAATAGCCATCCGGACACTGAAGCTTTCTTT. It translates to CASSPNSHPDTEAFF.

The chain employs TRBV13 and TRBJ1-2; 10 bases align to TRBD1. V lost 1 base, J lost 7 bases, and 15 bases stayed unmatched. The CDR3 runs to 18 residues. Germline V gene data show CDR1 as PRHDT and CDR2 as FYEKMQ (reference sequence). Here the CDR3 reads CASSLVPGTGVRIGGYTF. For the CDR3, the DNA is TGTGCCAGCAGCTTAGTTCCCGGGACAGGGGTGAGGATTGGTGGCTACACCTTC.

This clone was found once. The genes are TRBV6-2 or TRBV6-3 and TRBJ2-3, with 7 nucleotides matching TRBD2. J gave up 2 bases and V 1 base, and 6 bases lay outside the gene matches. Germline V CDR1 and CDR2: MNHEY, SVGEGT. The CDR3 is made up of 16 amino acids. The CDR3 spells CASSYYSGAHTDTQYF. CDR3 sequence (DNA): TGTGCCAGCAGTTACTACAGCGGGGCTCACACAGATACGCAGTATTTT.

The chain couples TRBV2 to TRBJ1-1; D gene uncertain. CDR1 is SNHLY and CDR2 is FYNNEI in the germline V gene. The length of the CDR3 is 14 residues. Trimming left V 5 bases short and J 0 bases short, with 10 bases between. CDR3 in DNA: TGTGCCAGCAGTAACACGGCCTTGAACACTGAAGCTTTCTTT. This codes for CASSNTALNTEAFF.

The V gene is TRBV27, the J gene TRBJ1-5, with 7 bases aligning to TRBD1. V dropped 5 bases and J dropped 0; count of bases not matched to a gene: 4. This CDR3 contains 15 residues. From germline, CDR1 is MNHEY and CDR2 SMNVEV (reference sequence). CDR3 protein: CASSPWTGSNQPQHF. In nucleotides, the CDR3 is TGTGCCAGCAGTCCTTGGACAGGTAGCAATCAGCCCCAGCATTTT.

V and J are TRBV18 and TRBJ2-3; 7 bases line up with TRBD1. V was pared by 3 bases and J by 11 bases, with 5 bases of the junction left unmatched. CDR1 is KGHSH, CDR2 LQKENI, per germline. The CDR3 is made up of 12 amino acids. The CDR3 region has the DNA TGTGCCAGCTCACCGACAGGGAAAGGGCAGTATTTT. Translation gives CASSPTGKGQYF.

V gene TRBV6-5 combines with J gene TRBJ2-1, with 7 bases fitting TRBD1. There are 14 residues in the CDR3. Germline-derived CDR1 and CDR2 are MNHEY and SVGAGI. V lost 5 bases, J lost 0 bases, and 1 base stayed unmatched. DNA of the CDR3: TGTGCCAGCAGTAACAGGGGCTCCTACAATGAGCAGTTCTTC. It specifies CASSNRGSYNEQFF.

This sequence joins TRBV11-2 and TRBJ1-2; 9 nucleotides agree with TRBD1. The CDR3 is made up of 15 amino acids. CDR1 is SGHAT and CDR2 is FQNNGV in the germline V gene. J lost 0 bases, V lost 6 bases, and 5 bases had no gene match. The CDR3 is CASRPRDRANYGYTF. CDR3 coding DNA: TGTGCCAGCAGACCCCGGGACAGGGCTAACTATGGCTACACCTTC.

The chain recombines TRBV20-1 with TRBJ2-7, with D maybe TRBD2 (6 bases). CDR3 length equals 15 residues. Trimming shortened V by 3 bases and J by 5 bases, and 20 bases separated the two germline ends. In germline, CDR1 is DFQATT, CDR2 SNEGSKA (reference sequence). The CDR3 reads CSASSPTSMIHEQYF. CDR3 nucleotide sequence: TGCAGTGCTAGTTCTCCGACTAGTATGATTCACGAGCAGTACTTC.

This rearrangement joins TRBV18 to TRBJ1-1; possibly TRBD1 for D (5 bases). Germline values: CDR1 KGHSH, CDR2 LQKENI. Trimming left V 2 bases short and J 3 bases short, with 19 bases between. This CDR3 has 17 residues. The CDR3 sequence is CASSPRIGGTTDTEAFF. The CDR3 nucleotides read TGTGCCAGCTCACCAAGGATTGGAGGGACTACAGACACTGAAGCTTTCTTT.

This clone has just one count. This chain uses TRBV5-4 with TRBJ1-1; TRBD1 is a possible D gene (5 bases). Germline CDR1 reads SGHNT; CDR2 reads YYREEE (reference sequence). This CDR3 has 15 amino acids. V was clipped by 2 bases and J by 0 bases, with 11 bases between them. CDR3 sequence reads: CASSFGQGVNTEAFF. CDR3 bases: TGTGCCAGCAGCTTTGGGCAGGGTGTGAACACTGAAGCTTTCTTT.

This clone was detected many times. The chain uses TRBV30 and TRBJ1-2, with 7 nucleotides matching TRBD1. J lost 1 base, V lost 6 bases, and 8 bases had no gene match. Germline V gene lookup returns CDR1 GTSNPN and CDR2 SVGIG (reference sequence). The CDR3 contains 14 residues. CDR3 bases: TGTGCCTGTCCAGACAGGGTTGGTAACTATGGCTACACCTTC. Its translation: CACPDRVGNYGYTF.

This sequence joins TRBV11-2 and TRBJ2-2; no clear D gene. Trimming took 3 bases from V and 3 from J, leaving 14 bases between them. The germline gives CDR1 SGHAT, CDR2 FQNNGV. This CDR3 spans 16 amino acids. CDR3 coding DNA: TGTGCCAGCAGCTTTAGGGCCACCACGCACACCGGGGAGCTGTTTTTT. Amino acids: CASSFRATTHTGELFF.

V usage is TRBV28 and J usage is TRBJ1-2; D is perhaps TRBD1 (5 bases). Deletions cut 7 bases from V and 5 bases from J, with 17 bases between. The CDR3 is made up of 14 amino acids. CDR1 is MDHEN, CDR2 SYDVKM, per germline. CDR3 loop: CASKSGTTPYGYTF. CDR3 nucleotide sequence: TGTGCCAGCAAATCCGGGACGACCCCTTATGGCTACACCTTC.

The gene calls are TRBV30 and TRBJ2-7; 7 bases fit TRBD2. The CDR3 is made up of 14 amino acids. J was trimmed by 2 bases and V by 2 bases; bases with no gene match: 6. The germline V gene encodes CDR1 GTSNPN and CDR2 SVGIG (reference sequence). Here the CDR3 reads CAWSSGMGAYEQYF. Written as DNA, the CDR3 is TGTGCCTGGAGTAGCGGGATGGGAGCCTACGAGCAGTACTTC.